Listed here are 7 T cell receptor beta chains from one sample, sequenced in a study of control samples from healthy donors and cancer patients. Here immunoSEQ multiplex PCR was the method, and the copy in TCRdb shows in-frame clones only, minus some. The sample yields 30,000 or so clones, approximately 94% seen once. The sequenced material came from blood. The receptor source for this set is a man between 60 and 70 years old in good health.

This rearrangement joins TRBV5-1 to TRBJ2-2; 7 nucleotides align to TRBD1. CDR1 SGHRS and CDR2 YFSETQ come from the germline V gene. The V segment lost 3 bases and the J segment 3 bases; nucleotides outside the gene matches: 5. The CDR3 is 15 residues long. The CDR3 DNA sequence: TGCGCCAGCAGCTCGAGGGGGCCGGACACCGGGGAGCTGTTTTTT. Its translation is CASSSRGPDTGELFF. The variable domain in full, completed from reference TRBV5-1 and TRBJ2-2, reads KAGVTQTPRYLIKTRGQQVTLSCSPISGHRSVSWYQQTPGQGLQFLFEYFSETQRNKGNFPGRFSGRQFSNSRSEMNVSTLELGDSALYLCASSSRGPDTGELFFGEGSRLTVL.

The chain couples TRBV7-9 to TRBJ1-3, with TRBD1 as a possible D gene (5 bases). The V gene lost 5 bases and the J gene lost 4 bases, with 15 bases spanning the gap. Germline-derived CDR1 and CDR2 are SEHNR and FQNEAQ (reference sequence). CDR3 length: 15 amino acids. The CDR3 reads CASSGRDRQGNTIYF. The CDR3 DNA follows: TGTGCCAGCAGCGGAAGGGACCGCCAAGGAAACACCATATATTTT.

The CDR3 spells CASSLVPNTEAFF. The CDR3 DNA follows: TGCGCCAGCAGCTTGGTTCCGAACACTGAAGCTTTCTTT. J is TRBJ1-1 and V is TRBV5-1; D gene ambiguous. Trimming took off 0 bases at V and 1 base at J, with 4 bases between the two ends. Germline loops: CDR1 SGHRS, CDR2 YFSETQ. CDR3 length: 13 amino acids. The full variable domain, with the rest looked up from reference TRBV5-1 and TRBJ1-1, is KAGVTQTPRYLIKTRGQQVTLSCSPISGHRSVSWYQQTPGQGLQFLFEYFSETQRNKGNFPGRFSGRQFSNSRSEMNVSTLELGDSALYLCASSLVPNTEAFFGQGTRLTVV.

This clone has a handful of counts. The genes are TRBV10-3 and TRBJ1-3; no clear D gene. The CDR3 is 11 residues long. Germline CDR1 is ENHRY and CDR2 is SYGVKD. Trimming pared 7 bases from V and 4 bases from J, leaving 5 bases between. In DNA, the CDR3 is TGTGCCATCAAAACCGGAAACACCATATATTTT. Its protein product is CAIKTGNTIYF.

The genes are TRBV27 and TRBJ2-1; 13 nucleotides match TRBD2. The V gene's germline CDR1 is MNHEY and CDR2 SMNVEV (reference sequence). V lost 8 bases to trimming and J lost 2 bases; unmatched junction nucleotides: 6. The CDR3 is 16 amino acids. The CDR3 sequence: CASGGLAGRAYNEQFF. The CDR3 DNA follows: TGTGCCAGCGGGGGACTAGCGGGGAGAGCCTACAATGAGCAGTTCTTC.

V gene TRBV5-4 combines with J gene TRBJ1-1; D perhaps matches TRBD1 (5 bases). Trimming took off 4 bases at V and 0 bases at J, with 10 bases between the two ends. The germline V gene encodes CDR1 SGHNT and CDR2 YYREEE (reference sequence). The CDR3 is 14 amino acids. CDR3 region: CASSGGRMNTEAFF. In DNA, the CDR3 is TGTGCCAGCAGCGGGGGACGGATGAACACTGAAGCTTTCTTT. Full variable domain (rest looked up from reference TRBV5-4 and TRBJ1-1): ETGVTQSPTHLIKTRGQQVTLRCSSQSGHNTVSWYQQALGQGPQFIFQYYREEENGRGNFPPRFSGLQFPNYSSELNVNALELDDSALYLCASSGGRMNTEAFFGQGTRLTVV.

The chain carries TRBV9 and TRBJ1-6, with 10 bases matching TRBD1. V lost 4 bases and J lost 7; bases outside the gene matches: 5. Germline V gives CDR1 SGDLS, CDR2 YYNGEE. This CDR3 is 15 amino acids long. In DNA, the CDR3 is TGTGCCAGCAGCAGCCGGGACAGGGGAAATTCACCCCTCCACTTT. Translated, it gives CASSSRDRGNSPLHF.